These T cell receptor beta chains were read from a single sample in a study of PD-L1 blockade in urothelial cancer. Measured with immunoSEQ multiplex PCR; TCRdb has only the in-frame clones, and not every one. The repertoire holds about 45,000 clones, around nine tenths seen once, with 13% to 15% in the top ten. The material sequenced was PBMCs, taken around atezolizumab (anti-PD-L1) treatment. All receptors derive from a woman aged 55-70 years with urothelial cancer. CDR3s include the opening cysteine and the closing phenylalanine or tryptophan. The D gene is left open where the match is weak. The listing skips clone size in some rows; elsewhere it reads once, few, many or a size class.

d_gene	v_gene	j_gene	abundance	CDR3aa	CDR3nt
TRBD2	TRBV4-3	TRBJ2-1	NA	CASSQDRGLAGGIEQFF	TGCGCCAGCAGCCAAGATCGGGGACTAGCGGGGGGGATTGAGCAGTTCTTC
TRBD2	TRBV5-6	TRBJ2-7	NA	CASSLLFGLAGTYEQYF	TGTGCCAGCAGCTTGTTATTTGGGCTAGCGGGAACCTACGAGCAGTACTTC
NA	TRBV4-3	TRBJ1-4	NA	CASSETGTPNEKLFF	TGCGCCAGCAGCGAGACCGGGACACCAAATGAAAAACTGTTTTTT
TRBD1	TRBV4-3	TRBJ1-1	NA	CASSQEIPDRGTEAFF	TGCGCCAGCAGCCAAGAAATCCCCGACAGGGGCACTGAAGCTTTCTTT
TRBD2	TRBV27	TRBJ2-3	NA	CASSLGRATDTQYF	TGTGCCAGCAGTTTAGGGAGGGCCACAGATACGCAGTATTTT
TRBD1	TRBV6-1	TRBJ1-1	NA	CASSSGGGYTEAFF	TGTGCCAGCAGTTCAGGGGGTGGGTACACTGAAGCTTTCTTT
NA	TRBV7-2	TRBJ2-3	NA	CASSLVSSGEDTQYF	TGTGCCAGCAGCTTAGTCTCATCGGGAGAAGATACGCAGTATTTT
TRBD2	TRBV5-4	TRBJ2-5	NA	CASSLDGLAGGSQYF	TGTGCCAGCAGCTTAGATGGACTAGCGGGAGGGTCCCAGTACTTC
NA	TRBV27	TRBJ2-1	NA	CASRDFYLGLAEQFF	TGTGCCAGCAGGGATTTCTACCTTGGACTGGCTGAGCAGTTCTTC
NA	TRBV7-9	TRBJ1-4	NA	CASSSSRSLSIHEKLFF	TGTGCCAGCAGCTCTAGCCGCAGCCTATCTATCCACGAAAAACTGTTTTTT
NA	TRBV7-9	TRBJ2-7	NA	CASTFSSDISYEQYF	TGTGCCAGCACCTTTTCTAGCGACATCTCCTACGAGCAGTACTTC
NA	TRBV10-1	TRBJ2-1	NA	CASSESRQATAYNEQFF	TGCGCCAGCAGTGAGTCTCGGCAGGCTACCGCCTACAATGAGCAGTTCTTC
NA	TRBV29-1	TRBJ1-2	once	CSVRLSGGGGYTF	TGCAGCGTCCGCCTTTCGGGAGGGGGGGGCTACACCTTC
TRBD2	TRBV9	TRBJ2-1	NA	CASSTGLAGAGEQFF	TGTGCCAGCAGCACGGGACTAGCGGGAGCGGGTGAGCAGTTCTTC
TRBD1	TRBV19	TRBJ2-3	NA	CASSPRGLRGTDTQYF	TGTGCCAGTAGTCCCAGGGGGCTCCGGGGCACAGATACGCAGTATTTT
NA	TRBV18	TRBJ1-1	few	CASSLGDKAFF	TGTGCCAGCTCCCTGGGGGACAAGGCTTTCTTT
NA	TRBV27	TRBJ2-3	NA	CASSFLIPTRDGDTQYF	TGTGCCAGCAGTTTCTTAATACCTACTCGGGATGGAGATACGCAGTATTTT
NA	TRBV5-6	TRBJ2-7	NA	CASSSPTREQYF	TGTGCCAGCAGCTCTCCTACCCGGGAGCAGTACTTC
NA	TRBV12-5	TRBJ1-5	NA	CASAFTGQGWWQPQHF	TGTGCTAGTGCCTTCACCGGGCAGGGATGGTGGCAGCCCCAGCATTTT
NA	TRBV7-9	TRBJ1-2	NA	CASSFGQTESTF	TGTGCCAGCAGTTTCGGACAGACGGAATCCACCTTC
NA	TRBV16	TRBJ1-5	NA	CASSQYTRRYDNQPQHF	TGTGCCAGCAGCCAATATACGAGGAGATACGACAATCAGCCCCAGCATTTT
NA	TRBV25-1	TRBJ1-1	NA	CASSRMGAGTEAFF	TGTGCCAGCAGTAGAATGGGGGCCGGCACTGAAGCTTTCTTT
TRBD2	TRBV5-1	TRBJ2-1	NA	CASSLVGTSGNEQFF	TGCGCCAGCAGCTTGGTCGGGACTAGCGGTAATGAGCAGTTCTTC
NA	TRBV27	TRBJ2-2	NA	CASSSSLGVRGASPGELFF	TGTGCCAGCAGTTCATCCCTGGGAGTCAGGGGGGCTTCTCCCGGGGAGCTGTTTTTT
NA	TRBV19	TRBJ1-1	NA	CASTIPGQANTEAFF	TGTGCCAGTACTATTCCGGGACAAGCAAACACTGAAGCTTTCTTT
TRBD2	TRBV4-3	TRBJ2-3	NA	CASSQEAGSGGGDTQYF	TGCGCCAGCAGCCAAGAAGCCGGCAGCGGGGGGGGAGATACGCAGTATTTT
NA	TRBV6-1	TRBJ2-2	NA	CASSEWQGLNTGELFF	TGTGCCAGCAGTGAATGGCAGGGCTTAAACACCGGGGAGCTGTTTTTT
NA	TRBV5-6	TRBJ1-2	few	CASSLRATGYLALYGYTF	TGTGCCAGCAGCTTGAGGGCGACAGGCTATCTTGCCCTTTATGGCTACACCTTC
NA	TRBV7-2	TRBJ1-4	NA	CASSLVGQGRDEKLFF	TGTGCCAGCAGCTTAGTTGGTCAGGGTAGGGATGAAAAACTGTTTTTT
TRBD2	TRBV5-6	TRBJ2-3	NA	CASSSPSGFTDTQYF	TGTGCCAGCAGCTCCCCTAGCGGGTTCACAGATACGCAGTATTTT
NA	TRBV6-5	TRBJ2-3	NA	CASSRSGTSTDTQYF	TGTGCCAGCAGTCGATCCGGGACTAGCACAGATACGCAGTATTTT
TRBD1	TRBV5-5	TRBJ1-2	NA	CASSLGTGATNYGYTF	TGTGCCAGCAGCTTAGGGACAGGGGCGACAAACTATGGCTACACCTTC
NA	TRBV19	TRBJ2-7	many	CASSPDWDEQYF	TGTGCCAGTAGTCCGGACTGGGACGAGCAGTACTTC
NA	TRBV7-9	TRBJ2-3	NA	CASSLGGGGADTQYF	TGTGCCAGCAGCCTGGGGGGCGGGGGAGCAGATACGCAGTATTTT
NA	TRBV2	TRBJ2-1	NA	CASSESPSNEQFF	TGTGCCAGCAGTGAGTCTCCCAGTAATGAGCAGTTCTTC
TRBD1	TRBV19	TRBJ1-5	NA	CASSTDRGGNQPQHF	TGTGCCAGTAGTACGGACAGGGGGGGCAATCAGCCCCAGCATTTT
TRBD1	TRBV2	TRBJ2-2	NA	CASTEQGVPGELFF	TGTGCCAGCACTGAGCAGGGGGTACCCGGGGAGCTGTTTTTT
NA	TRBV5-6	TRBJ2-7	NA	CASSLASDYEQYF	TGTGCCAGCAGCTTGGCCTCAGACTACGAGCAGTACTTC
NA	TRBV6-6	TRBJ2-7	NA	CASSTRAQSSYEQYF	TGTGCCAGCAGTACCAGGGCCCAGTCCTCCTACGAGCAGTACTTC
NA	TRBV11-2	TRBJ2-7	once	CASSSRPAPGEQYF	TGTGCCAGCAGCTCGAGACCGGCCCCAGGGGAGCAGTACTTC
TRBD2	TRBV9	TRBJ2-1	NA	CASSAPLAGDLNEQFF	TGTGCCAGCAGCGCACCACTAGCGGGAGACTTGAATGAGCAGTTCTTC
NA	TRBV5-6	TRBJ2-2	NA	CASSARDRELFF	TGTGCCAGCAGCGCCCGGGACAGGGAGCTGTTTTTT
NA	TRBV2	TRBJ1-2	NA	CASSVQGEGGYTF	TGTGCCAGCAGTGTACAGGGAGAGGGTGGCTACACCTTC
TRBD2	TRBV18	TRBJ2-3	NA	CASSREAPTDTQYF	TGTGCCAGCTCGCGGGAGGCCCCCACAGATACGCAGTATTTT
NA	TRBV28	TRBJ2-1	NA	CASKAGRFYNEQFF	TGTGCCAGCAAGGCCGGCAGGTTCTACAATGAGCAGTTCTTC
NA	TRBV9	TRBJ2-2	NA	CASTDTGELFF	TGTGCCAGCACTGACACCGGGGAGCTGTTTTTT